These 14 T cell receptor beta chains were all obtained from the same sample, sequenced in a study of blood T cell repertoires in COVID-19 (dated by TCRdb to the early 2020s). The library relied on the immunoSEQ multiplex PCR assay. TCRdb re-hosts the immuneACCESS table, in-frame sequences only. Its copies lack some clones; in the studies checked, an unresolved V gene accounts for under half of them, and the cause for the rest is not known. For this sample the table gives over 25,000 clones, of which around nine tenths were detected only once. About 17% of the sample goes to the ten largest clones. The sequenced sample was peripheral blood. The receptors come from a human donor with active COVID-19. The donor label of this sample is uncertain.

The chain carries TRBV15 and TRBJ2-7; D unresolved. V shed 4 bases and J shed 6 bases, with 22 bases lying between them. This CDR3 has 16 amino acids. The germline CDR1 and CDR2 sequences are LNHNV and YYDKDF (reference sequence). The CDR3 reads CATSKDSGQALREQYF. The CDR3 coding sequence is TGTGCCACCAGCAAAGACTCTGGTCAGGCGCTACGCGAGCAGTACTTC.

The chain links TRBV5-1 to TRBJ2-3; 8 nucleotides line up with TRBD2. J lost 3 bases, V lost 0 bases, and 6 bases had no gene match. CDR1 and CDR2 (germline): SGHRS, YFSETQ. The CDR3 totals 16 residues. CDR3 bases: TGCGCCAGCAGCTTGGTGACGGGGGGGCCAACAGATACGCAGTATTTT. It codes for CASSLVTGGPTDTQYF.

The V gene is TRBV7-8, the J gene TRBJ1-4, with D possibly TRBD1 on 5 matching bases. CDR3 size: 14 residues. V lost 3 bases to trimming and J lost 4 bases, with 9 bases between them. The germline CDR1 and CDR2 sequences are SGHVS and FQNEAQ. The CDR3: CASSFQGRNEKLFF. CDR3 coding DNA: TGTGCCAGCAGCTTCCAGGGCCGTAATGAAAAACTGTTTTTT.

The V gene is TRBV7-6, the J gene TRBJ2-5, with 10 bases identical to TRBD1. This CDR3 has 14 amino acids. V was pared by 5 bases and J by 5 bases, with 5 bases of the junction left unmatched. The germline CDR1 and CDR2 sequences are SGHVS and FNYEAQ. In DNA, the CDR3 is TGTGCCAGCAGCGAGACAGGGGGCGGGGAGACCCAGTACTTC. It yields the protein CASSETGGGETQYF.

The chain joins TRBV6-2 or TRBV6-3 to TRBJ1-1; 8 bases align to TRBD1. The V segment lost 5 bases and the J segment 4 bases; nucleotides outside the gene matches: 6. Germline V gene sequence: CDR1 MNHEY, CDR2 SVGEGT. The CDR3 is 14 amino acids. CDR3 protein: CASSRQGLRTEAFF. The DNA of the CDR3 is TGTGCCAGCAGTAGACAGGGGCTTCGCACTGAAGCTTTCTTT.

The V call is TRBV30, the J call TRBJ2-7; D is unclear. CDR1 and CDR2 (germline): GTSNPN, SVGIG (reference sequence). Trimming cost V 5 bases and J 6 bases, with 20 bases left between them. CDR3 length equals 14 residues. CDR3 DNA: TGTGCCTGGGCCCCATCAGGTGGGTCGCGCGAGCAGTACTTC. This sequence encodes CAWAPSGGSREQYF. Drawing the rest from reference TRBV30 and TRBJ2-7, the complete variable domain is SQTIHQWPATLVQPVGSPLSLECTVEGTSNPNLYWYRQAAGRGLQLLFYSVGIGQISSEVPQNLSASRPQDRQFILSSKKLLLSDSGFYLCAWAPSGGSREQYFGPGTRLTVT.

This clone has more than one count but fewer than ten. V gene TRBV7-3 combines with J gene TRBJ1-2; TRBD1 matches 10 bases. The junction had 2 bases not matched to a gene; V was cut back by 4 bases and J by 6 bases. CDR3 size: 13 residues. Germline loops: CDR1 SGHTA, CDR2 FQGTGA. The CDR3 loop is CASSSGQGNGYTF. The CDR3 DNA is TGTGCCAGCAGCTCGGGACAGGGGAATGGCTACACCTTC.

The CDR3 protein is CASSARDRGTYNSPLHF. Here the CDR3 DNA reads TGTGCCAGCAGCGCTCGGGACAGGGGAACCTATAATTCACCCCTCCACTTT. The V call is TRBV9, the J call TRBJ1-6; TRBD1 matches 10 bases. The CDR3 consists of 17 residues. Germline loops: CDR1 SGDLS, CDR2 YYNGEE. The V and J ends lost 3 bases and 2 bases, in that order; junction bases with no gene match: 5.

This sequence joins TRBV2 and TRBJ2-5; TRBD2 matches at 8 bases. This CDR3 has 16 amino acids. Germline V lookup: CDR1 SNHLY, CDR2 FYNNEI. The V and J ends lost 0 bases and 9 bases, in that order; junction bases with no gene match: 12. The CDR3 nucleotides read TGTGCCAGCAGTGAAGCCTTCGGACTAGCTATCCCCGCCCAGTACTTC. It codes for CASSEAFGLAIPAQYF.

The rearrangement joins TRBV27 to TRBJ2-3, with 7 bases aligning to TRBD1. The CDR3 extends over 15 amino acids. Trimming cost V 5 bases and J 1 base; bases outside gene matches: 6. Looked up from germline, CDR1 is MNHEY and CDR2 is SMNVEV (reference sequence). The DNA of the CDR3 is TGTGCCAGCAGTCGTCAGGGGGTCGGCACAGATACGCAGTATTTT. It encodes CASSRQGVGTDTQYF.

The gene calls are TRBV5-1 and TRBJ2-7, with 7 positions matching TRBD1. V lost 0 bases and J lost 3; bases outside the gene matches: 9. Per germline, CDR1 SGHRS and CDR2 YFSETQ. This CDR3 region has 16 residues. In DNA, the CDR3 is TGCGCCAGCAGCTTGGCTGACAGGGATCACAACTACGAGCAGTACTTC. Translation gives CASSLADRDHNYEQYF. Complete variable domain (other parts from reference TRBV5-1 and TRBJ2-7): KAGVTQTPRYLIKTRGQQVTLSCSPISGHRSVSWYQQTPGQGLQFLFEYFSETQRNKGNFPGRFSGRQFSNSRSEMNVSTLELGDSALYLCASSLADRDHNYEQYFGPGTRLTVT.

The gene calls are TRBV18 and TRBJ2-3, with 14 bases lining up with TRBD2. The CDR3 totals 17 residues. Germline V gene lookup returns CDR1 KGHSH and CDR2 LQKENI. The V segment lost 4 bases and the J segment 1 base; nucleotides outside the gene matches: 4. CDR3 protein: CASSLGTSGRGTDTQYF. Here the CDR3 DNA reads TGTGCCAGCTCACTAGGGACTAGCGGGAGAGGCACAGATACGCAGTATTTT.

The chain employs TRBV18 and TRBJ2-7; 10 positions match TRBD2. Trimming took 2 bases from V and 9 from J; bases not matched to a gene: 13. Germline V CDR1 and CDR2: KGHSH, LQKENI. The CDR3 sequence is 16 residues long. CDR3 residues: CASSPESGRASFGQYF. For the CDR3, the DNA is TGTGCCAGCTCACCAGAAAGCGGGAGGGCCTCGTTTGGGCAGTACTTC.

The gene calls are TRBV1 and TRBJ1-2; the table's D call, TRBD1, was not checked against the DNA. TRBV1 represents a pseudogene. The CDR3 extends over 14 amino acids. The CDR3 sequence is CTSSKDRGNYGYTF. The CDR3 nucleotides are TGCACCAGCAGCAAAGACAGGGGGAACTATGGCTACACCTTC.